A single sample gave rise to the 27 T cell receptor beta chains below, sequenced in a study of CD8+CD57+ T cells in acquired aplastic anemia (dated by TCRdb to the late 2010s). The sequencing machine was an Illumina HiSeq 2000. Profiling of TCR beta VDJ combinations and CDR3 sequences used genomic DNA as the template. Using fastp trimming at Q25 and MiXCR clonotype assembly, TCRdb reanalyzed the public sequencing data and kept in-frame beta chains. Each entry is one CDR3 protein sequence, shown with its most common DNA and genes. For this sample the table gives fewer than 200,000 distinct CDR3 sequences, of which roughly 63% were detected only once. The top ten constitute about 48% of the sample. The sample comprised sorted CD4+, CD8+, or CD8+CD57+ T cells (not recorded which) from PBMCs. The receptors come from a human donor in good health.

This clonotype has just one count. The V and J genes are TRBV7-8 and TRBJ2-7; TRBD2 might be the D (5 bases). The germline V gene has CDR1 SGHVS and CDR2 FQNEAQ. The V end was cut by 4 bases, the J end by 0 bases, with 10 bases between. This CDR3 has 14 amino acids. The CDR3 DNA reads as TGTGCCAGCAGCTCCCGGGAATACTCCTACGAGCAGTACTTC. Translated, it gives CASSSREYSYEQYF.

The V and J genes are TRBV12-3 or TRBV12-4 and TRBJ1-4; D possibly corresponds to TRBD1 (5 bases). The CDR3 extends over 14 amino acids. V was cut by 6 bases and J by 4 bases, with 12 bases left in between. For the CDR3, the DNA is TGTGCCAGCAGCCTGCGGGACCTTAATGAAAAACTGTTTTTT. Its translation is CASSLRDLNEKLFF.

This clonotype was picked up a small number of times. V usage is TRBV30 and J usage is TRBJ2-3; D is uncertain. The CDR3 spans 14 residues. V was pared by 0 bases and J by 6 bases, with 13 bases between. Germline lookup yields CDR1 GTSNPN and CDR2 SVGIG (reference sequence). In nucleotides, the CDR3 is TGTGCCTGGAGTGTAAGTGGTTTCGGGGATACGCAGTATTTT. It translates to CAWSVSGFGDTQYF.

This clonotype was detected once. The rearrangement joins TRBV7-9 to TRBJ2-7; 8 bases agree with TRBD1. This CDR3 comprises 15 residues. Per the germline V gene, CDR1 is SEHNR and CDR2 is FQNEAQ (reference sequence). V was clipped by 4 bases and J by 0 bases; unmatched bases: 5. DNA for the CDR3: TGTGCCAGCAGCTCCCGGGACAGGAGCTCCTACGAGCAGTACTTC. Translating gives CASSSRDRSSYEQYF.

This clonotype showed up just a few times. J is TRBJ2-1 and V is TRBV2; tentatively, D is TRBD2 (7 bases). The germline gives CDR1 SNHLY, CDR2 FYNNEI. The CDR3 is 15 residues long. The V end was cut by 5 bases, the J end by 4 bases, with 15 bases between. The CDR3 region is CASSLLRGTYNEQFF. CDR3 in DNA: TGTGCCAGCAGTCTCCTGCGGGGGACATACAATGAGCAGTTCTTC.

The chain is built from TRBV6-5 and TRBJ1-2; D ambiguous. CDR3 size: 12 residues. The V end was cut by 6 bases, the J end by 3 bases, with 8 bases between. Germline loops: CDR1 MNHEY, CDR2 SVGAGI. CDR3 in DNA: TGTGCCAGCAGGGACGGGCACTATGGCTACACCTTC. Translated, it gives CASRDGHYGYTF.

V and J are TRBV29-1 and TRBJ2-7; 10 bases are shared with TRBD1. The germline gives CDR1 SQVTM, CDR2 ANQGSEA. The CDR3 is 14 residues long. J gave up 2 bases and V 8 bases, and 9 bases lay outside the gene matches. The CDR3 reads CSISTGTGAYEQYF. The CDR3 region has the DNA TGCAGCATTAGTACCGGGACAGGGGCCTACGAGCAGTACTTC.

V usage is TRBV6-1 and J usage is TRBJ2-7, with D tentatively TRBD1 or TRBD2 (5 bases each). The CDR3 extends over 14 amino acids. Germline assignment: CDR1 MNHNS and CDR2 SASEGT. Trimming stripped 5 bases from V and 2 bases from J, with 13 bases between. The CDR3 DNA reads as TGTGCCAGCAGTTTAGCGACAGCTGCCTACGAGCAGTACTTC. It codes for CASSLATAAYEQYF.

The gene calls are TRBV10-3 and TRBJ1-1; 9 bases fit TRBD1. The CDR3 length is 16 residues. The V gene end was trimmed by 8 bases and the J gene end by 0 bases; junction bases not matched to a gene: 10. CDR1 is ENHRY and CDR2 is SYGVKD in the germline V gene. CDR3 sequence reads: CAISSGTGRMNTEAFF. The CDR3 DNA reads as TGTGCCATCTCGTCCGGGACAGGGCGTATGAACACTGAAGCTTTCTTT.

The genes are TRBV6-1 and TRBJ1-1; unclear D gene. Germline CDR1 MNHNS, CDR2 SASEGT. This CDR3 is built from 14 residues. V lost 3 bases, J lost 0 bases, and 8 bases lay in between. This chain's CDR3 is CASSERPVNTEAFF. The DNA of the CDR3 is TGTGCCAGCAGTGAGCGGCCCGTGAACACTGAAGCTTTCTTT.

This clonotype has only a few counts. This rearrangement joins TRBV19 to TRBJ2-3, with D possibly matching TRBD2 (5 bases). The V gene's germline CDR1 is LNHDA and CDR2 SQIVND (reference sequence). This CDR3 has 12 amino acids. V lost 1 base, J lost 7 bases, and 6 bases lay in between. CDR3 amino acids: CASSIGGNTQYF. CDR3 in DNA: TGTGCCAGTAGTATAGGAGGGAATACGCAGTATTTT.

The J gene is TRBJ2-6, the V gene TRBV20-1; perhaps TRBD2 as D (7 bases). Trimming removed 2 bases from V and 13 bases from J, with 18 bases in between. Germline V CDR1 and CDR2: DFQATT, SNEGSKA (reference sequence). This CDR3 contains 14 residues. This chain's CDR3 is CSARQAGAPLVLTF. CDR3 coding DNA: TGCAGTGCTAGACAGGCGGGGGCACCTTTGGTCCTGACTTTC.

J is TRBJ1-2 and V is TRBV7-9, with 10 bases matching TRBD1. This CDR3 region has 14 residues. Germline assignment: CDR1 SEHNR and CDR2 FQNEAQ (reference sequence). V was clipped by 1 base and J by 8 bases; unmatched bases: 4. In nucleotides, the CDR3 is TGTGCCAGCAGCTTAGGGACAGGGGGACTAGGCTACACCTTC. Translation gives CASSLGTGGLGYTF.

This clonotype was recorded at least ten times. The chain uses TRBV20-1 and TRBJ1-1; D is uncertain. CDR3 length equals 11 residues. Trimming pared 5 bases from V and 3 bases from J, leaving 7 bases between. Germline V gives CDR1 DFQATT, CDR2 SNEGSKA (reference sequence). The CDR3 loop is CSAPVDTEAFF. The CDR3 DNA reads TGCAGTGCTCCGGTTGACACTGAAGCTTTCTTT.

CDR3 amino acids: CAISVEGLTDTQYF. The CDR3 DNA sequence: TGTGCCATCAGTGTGGAGGGGCTTACAGATACGCAGTATTTT. The V call is TRBV10-3, the J call TRBJ2-3; the D gene is possibly TRBD2 (6 bases). CDR1 and CDR2 from the germline V gene are ENHRY and SYGVKD. The CDR3 is 14 amino acids. V dropped 4 bases and J dropped 3 bases, with 11 bases sitting between them.

Note on this clonotype: One end of the junction fails to match germline, which may point to a read error. V gene TRBV6-9 combines with J gene TRBJ2-2; TRBD2 might be the D (5 bases). There are 12 residues in the CDR3. Germline CDR1 is MNHGY and CDR2 is SVAAGI. The CDR3 is CASSGSQRELFF. Here the CDR3 DNA reads TGTGCCAGCAGTGGGAGCCAGAGGGAGCTGTTCTTT.

The sample holds a few counts of this clonotype. This chain joins TRBV27 and TRBJ1-1; D might be TRBD1 (5 bases). Germline loops: CDR1 MNHEY, CDR2 SMNVEV (reference sequence). The CDR3 spans 13 residues. Trimming pared 1 base from V and 7 bases from J, leaving 10 bases between. CDR3 nucleotide sequence: TGTGCCAGCAGTTTATTGTTCGGGGGTGAAGCTTTCTTT. Amino acid sequence: CASSLLFGGEAFF.

This chain uses TRBV7-3 with TRBJ1-4; a weak D match, TRBD1 (5 bases). V shed 5 bases and J shed 8 bases, with 9 bases lying between them. The CDR3 covers 12 residues. Germline V gene data show CDR1 as SGHTA and CDR2 as FQGTGA. Written as DNA, the CDR3 is TGTGCCAGCAGCGAACACAGGGAAAAACTGTTTTTT. This codes for CASSEHREKLFF. Full variable domain (rest looked up from reference TRBV7-3 and TRBJ1-4): GAGVSQTPSNKVTEKGKYVELRCDPISGHTALYWYRQSLGQGPEFLIYFQGTGAADDSGLPNDRFFAVRPEGSVSTLKIQRTERGDSAVYLCASSEHREKLFFGSGTQLSVL.

This clonotype was observed a single time. The J gene is TRBJ2-7, the V gene TRBV5-1; D is possibly TRBD1 (7 bases). Germline lookup yields CDR1 SGHRS and CDR2 YFSETQ. CDR3 length: 17 residues. Deletions cut 0 bases from V and 4 bases from J, with 20 bases between. CDR3 sequence: CASSLAGDSHVKYEQYF. For the CDR3, the DNA is TGCGCCAGCAGCTTGGCGGGGGACAGCCACGTGAAATACGAGCAGTACTTC.

CDR3 bases: TGTGCCACCAGTGATTTGACCTCTAGTGGCGCCAGCGGGCAGTATTTT. Its protein is CATSDLTSSGASGQYF. V and J are TRBV24-1 and TRBJ2-3, with a weak D call TRBD2 (5 bases). The CDR3 spans 16 residues. CDR1 and CDR2 from the germline V gene are KGHDR and SFDVKD. V lost 0 bases, J lost 11 bases, and 20 bases lay in between.

This clonotype occurred a few times. The chain uses TRBV10-2 and TRBJ2-7; TRBD1 matches at 8 bases. The ends lost 7 bases at V and 4 bases at J; junction bases unmatched: 9. The germline gives CDR1 WSHSY, CDR2 SAAADI. The CDR3 contains 14 residues. The CDR3 region has the DNA TGCGCCAGCACTGGGGCAGGGGGCGGTTACGAGCAGTACTTC. It yields the protein CASTGAGGGYEQYF.

This clonotype was recorded at least ten times. The chain is built from TRBV4-1 and TRBJ2-3; D gene ambiguous. Germline CDR1 and CDR2: MGHRA and YSYEKL. CDR3 length: 16 amino acids. V lost 1 base and J lost 2, with 13 bases in between. The CDR3 region is CASSQADVSLTDTQYF. The CDR3, as DNA: TGCGCCAGCAGCCAAGCGGACGTCTCACTCACAGATACGCAGTATTTT.

This clonotype was detected only a few times. The rearrangement joins TRBV9 to TRBJ2-1, with TRBD1 matching 8 bases. This CDR3 contains 20 residues. The ends lost 0 bases at V and 12 bases at J; junction bases unmatched: 26. Germline V gene lookup returns CDR1 SGDLS and CDR2 YYNGEE. In nucleotides, the CDR3 is TGTGCCAGCAGCGTAGATCCCCGTGAGCAGGGGGCGATGGCTACAATGAGGCAGTTCTTC. Protein sequence: CASSVDPREQGAMATMRQFF.

The chain joins TRBV4-1 to TRBJ2-7; 10 positions agree with TRBD2. CDR3 length: 19 amino acids. Germline loops: CDR1 MGHRA, CDR2 YSYEKL. V lost 0 bases, J lost 5 bases, and 16 bases stayed unmatched. The CDR3 spells CASSQDVFGLAGAGDEQYF. Here the CDR3 DNA reads TGCGCCAGCAGCCAAGACGTTTTTGGTCTAGCGGGAGCCGGCGACGAGCAGTACTTC.

This clonotype was counted at least ten times. The V gene is TRBV11-2, the J gene TRBJ2-2; perhaps TRBD2 as D (6 bases). Germline CDR1 is SGHAT and CDR2 is FQNNGV. The CDR3 loop spans 15 amino acids. Deletions cut 0 bases from V and 7 bases from J, with 12 bases between. The DNA of the CDR3 is TGTGCCAGCAGCTTAGATCGGGGGAGTGGCGGGGAGCTGTTTTTT. The encoded protein is CASSLDRGSGGELFF.

This clonotype has a single count. The chain carries TRBV19 and TRBJ1-1; D not certain. CDR1 and CDR2 from the germline V gene are LNHDA and SQIVND (reference sequence). The CDR3 loop spans 11 amino acids. V lost 3 bases to trimming and J lost 10 bases, with 9 bases between them. The CDR3 spells CASSIKVVAFF. CDR3 DNA sequence: TGTGCCAGTAGTATCAAGGTAGTAGCTTTCTTT.

This clonotype showed up many times. The V gene is TRBV7-8, the J gene TRBJ2-7; D gene ambiguous. This CDR3 spans 12 amino acids. The V and J ends lost 1 base and 7 bases respectively, with 8 bases between them. Germline loops: CDR1 SGHVS, CDR2 FQNEAQ. The CDR3 protein is CASSLETPEQYF. DNA for the CDR3: TGTGCCAGCAGCTTAGAGACACCAGAGCAGTACTTC. Looking up the rest from reference TRBV7-8 and TRBJ2-7 gives the full variable domain: GAGVSQSPRYKVAKRGQDVALRCDPISGHVSLFWYQQALGQGPEFLTYFQNEAQLDKSGLPSDRFFAERPEGSVSTLKIQRTQQEDSAVYLCASSLETPEQYFGPGTRLTVT.